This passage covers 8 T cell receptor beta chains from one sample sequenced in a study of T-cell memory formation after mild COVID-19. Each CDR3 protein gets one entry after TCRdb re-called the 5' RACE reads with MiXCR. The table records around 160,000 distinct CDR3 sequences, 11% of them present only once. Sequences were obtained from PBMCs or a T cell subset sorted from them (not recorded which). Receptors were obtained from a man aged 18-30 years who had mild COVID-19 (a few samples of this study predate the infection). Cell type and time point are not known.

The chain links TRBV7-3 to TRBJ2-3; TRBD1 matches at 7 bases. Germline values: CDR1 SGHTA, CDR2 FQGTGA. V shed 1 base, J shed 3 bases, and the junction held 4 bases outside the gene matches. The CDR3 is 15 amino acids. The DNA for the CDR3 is TGTGCCAGCAGCTTAAGCAGGGACAGAACAGATACGCAGTATTTT. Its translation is CASSLSRDRTDTQYF.

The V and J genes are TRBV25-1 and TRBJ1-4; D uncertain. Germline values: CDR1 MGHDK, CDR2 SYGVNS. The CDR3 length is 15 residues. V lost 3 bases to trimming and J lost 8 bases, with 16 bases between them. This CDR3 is CASSETGLRKEKLFF. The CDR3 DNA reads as TGTGCCAGCAGTGAGACTGGACTCCGTAAGGAAAAACTGTTTTTT.

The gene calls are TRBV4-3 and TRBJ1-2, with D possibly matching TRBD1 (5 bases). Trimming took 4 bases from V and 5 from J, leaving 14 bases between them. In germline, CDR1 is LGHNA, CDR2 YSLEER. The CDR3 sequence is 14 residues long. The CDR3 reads CASSLRWGAYGYTF. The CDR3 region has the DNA TGCGCCAGCAGCCTAAGATGGGGCGCGTATGGCTACACCTTC.

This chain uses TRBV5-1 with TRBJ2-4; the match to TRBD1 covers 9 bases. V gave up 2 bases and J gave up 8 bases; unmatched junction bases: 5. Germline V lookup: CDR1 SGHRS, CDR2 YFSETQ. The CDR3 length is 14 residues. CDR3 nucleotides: TGCGCCAGCAGCTTACAGGGGGCAATAGACATTCAGTACTTC. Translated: CASSLQGAIDIQYF.

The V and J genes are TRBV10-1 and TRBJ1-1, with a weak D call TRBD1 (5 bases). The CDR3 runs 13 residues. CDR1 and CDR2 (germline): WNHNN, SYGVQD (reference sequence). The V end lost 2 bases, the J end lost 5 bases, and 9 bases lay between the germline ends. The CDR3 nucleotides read TGCGCCAGCAGTGAGCAGGGAACGACTGAAGCTTTCTTT. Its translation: CASSEQGTTEAFF.

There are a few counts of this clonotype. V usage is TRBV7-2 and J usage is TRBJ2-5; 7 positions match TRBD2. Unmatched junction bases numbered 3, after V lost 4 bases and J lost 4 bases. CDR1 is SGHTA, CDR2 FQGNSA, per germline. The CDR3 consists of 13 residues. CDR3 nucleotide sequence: TGTGCCAGCAGCTGGGGAGGGGTAGAGACCCAGTACTTC. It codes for CASSWGGVETQYF.

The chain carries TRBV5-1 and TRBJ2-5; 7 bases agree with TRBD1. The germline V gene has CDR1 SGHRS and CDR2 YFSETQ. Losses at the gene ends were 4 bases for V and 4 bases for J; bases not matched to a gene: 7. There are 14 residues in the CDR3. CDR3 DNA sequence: TGCGCCAGCAGCAACGGACAGGTTCGAGAGACCCAGTACTTC. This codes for CASSNGQVRETQYF.

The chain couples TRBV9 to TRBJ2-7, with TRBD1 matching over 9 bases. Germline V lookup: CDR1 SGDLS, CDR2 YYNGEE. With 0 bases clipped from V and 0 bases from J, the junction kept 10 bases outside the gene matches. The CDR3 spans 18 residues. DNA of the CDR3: TGTGCCAGCAGCGTAGTACTCACAGGGGGCCCTCCCTCCTACGAGCAGTACTTC. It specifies CASSVVLTGGPPSYEQYF.